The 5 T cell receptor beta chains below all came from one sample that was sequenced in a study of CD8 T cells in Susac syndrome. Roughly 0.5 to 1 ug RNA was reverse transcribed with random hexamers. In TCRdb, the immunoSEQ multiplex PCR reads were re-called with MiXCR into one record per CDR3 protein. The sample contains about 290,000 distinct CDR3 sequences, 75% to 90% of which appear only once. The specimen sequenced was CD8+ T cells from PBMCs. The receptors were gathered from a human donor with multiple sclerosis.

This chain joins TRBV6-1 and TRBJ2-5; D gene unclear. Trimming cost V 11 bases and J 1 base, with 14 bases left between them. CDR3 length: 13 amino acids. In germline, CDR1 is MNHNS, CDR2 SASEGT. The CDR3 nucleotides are TGTGCCGGATCCGGCCGGCTCCAAGAGACCCAGTACTTC. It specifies CAGSGRLQETQYF.

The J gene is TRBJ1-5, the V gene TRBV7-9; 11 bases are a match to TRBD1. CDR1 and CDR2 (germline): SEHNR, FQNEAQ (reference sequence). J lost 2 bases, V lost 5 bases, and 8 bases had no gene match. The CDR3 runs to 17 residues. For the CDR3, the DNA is TGTGCCAGCAGCCTAGGACAGGGGGCGCCCGGCAATCAGCCCCAGCATTTT. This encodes CASSLGQGAPGNQPQHF.

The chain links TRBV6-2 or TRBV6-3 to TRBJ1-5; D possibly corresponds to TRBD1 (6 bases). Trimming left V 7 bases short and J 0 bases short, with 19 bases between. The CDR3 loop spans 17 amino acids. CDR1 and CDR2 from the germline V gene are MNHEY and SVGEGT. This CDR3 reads CASTGNTGTPSNQPQHF. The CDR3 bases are TGTGCCAGCACTGGAAACACCGGGACACCTAGCAATCAGCCCCAGCATTTT.

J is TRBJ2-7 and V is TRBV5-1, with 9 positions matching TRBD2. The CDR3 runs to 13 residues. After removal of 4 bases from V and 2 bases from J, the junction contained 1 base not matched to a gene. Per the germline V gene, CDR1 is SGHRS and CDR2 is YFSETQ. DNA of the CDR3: TGCGCCAGCAGCCAGCGGGGGGCCTACGAGCAGTACTTC. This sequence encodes CASSQRGAYEQYF.

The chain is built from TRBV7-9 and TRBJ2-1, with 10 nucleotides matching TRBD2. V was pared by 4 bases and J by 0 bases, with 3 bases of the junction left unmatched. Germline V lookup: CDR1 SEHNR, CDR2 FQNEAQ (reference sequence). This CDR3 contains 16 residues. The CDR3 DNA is TGTGCCAGCAGCTCACTAGCGGGGAGCTCCTACAATGAGCAGTTCTTC. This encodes CASSSLAGSSYNEQFF. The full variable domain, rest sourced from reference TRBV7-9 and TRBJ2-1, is DTGVSQNPRHKITKRGQNVTFRCDPISEHNRLYWYRQTLGQGPEFLTYFQNEAQLEKSRLLSDRFSAERPKGSFSTLEIQRTEQGDSAMYLCASSSLAGSSYNEQFFGPGTRLTVL.